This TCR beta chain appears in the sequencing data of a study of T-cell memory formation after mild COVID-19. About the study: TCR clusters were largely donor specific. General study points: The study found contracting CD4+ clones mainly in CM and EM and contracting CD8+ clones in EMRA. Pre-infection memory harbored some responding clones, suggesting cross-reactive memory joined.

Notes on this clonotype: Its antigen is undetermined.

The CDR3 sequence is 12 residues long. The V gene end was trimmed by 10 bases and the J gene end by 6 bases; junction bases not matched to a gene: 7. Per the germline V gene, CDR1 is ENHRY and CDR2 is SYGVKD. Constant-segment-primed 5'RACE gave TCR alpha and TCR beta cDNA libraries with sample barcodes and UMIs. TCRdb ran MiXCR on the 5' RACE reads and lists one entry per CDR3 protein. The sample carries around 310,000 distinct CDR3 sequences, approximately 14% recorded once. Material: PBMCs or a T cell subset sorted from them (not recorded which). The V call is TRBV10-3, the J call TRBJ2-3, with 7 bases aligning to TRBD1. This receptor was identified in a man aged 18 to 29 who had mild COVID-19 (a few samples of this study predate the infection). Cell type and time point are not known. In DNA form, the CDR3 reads TGTGCCACCAGAGACAGGGAGGATACGCAGTATTTT. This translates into CATRDREDTQYF.